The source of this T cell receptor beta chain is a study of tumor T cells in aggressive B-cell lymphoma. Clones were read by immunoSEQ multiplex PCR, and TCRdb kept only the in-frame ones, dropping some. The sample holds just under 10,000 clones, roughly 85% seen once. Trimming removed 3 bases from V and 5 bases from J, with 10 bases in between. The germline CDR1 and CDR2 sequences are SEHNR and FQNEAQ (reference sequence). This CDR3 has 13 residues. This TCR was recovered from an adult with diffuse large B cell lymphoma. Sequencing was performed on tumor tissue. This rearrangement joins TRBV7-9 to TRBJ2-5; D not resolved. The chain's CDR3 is CASSFNQVETQYF. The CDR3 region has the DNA TGTGCCAGCAGCTTTAACCAGGTGGAGACCCAGTACTTC. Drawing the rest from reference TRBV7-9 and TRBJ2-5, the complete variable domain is DTGVSQNPRHKITKRGQNVTFRCDPISEHNRLYWYRQTLGQGPEFLTYFQNEAQLEKSRLLSDRFSAERPKGSFSTLEIQRTEQGDSAMYLCASSFNQVETQYFGPGTRLLVL.